One and the same sample provided the 3 T cell receptor beta chains below, sequenced in a study of regulatory T cells in long-lasting Graves disease. Construction of the TCR beta libraries employed iRepertoire HTBI primers in conjunction with Arm-PCR of CDR3 regions. TCRdb independently ran MiXCR on the multiplex PCR reads; one entry per CDR3 protein. The sample has around 400,000 distinct CDR3 sequences; roughly 15% are singletons. Time point meaning: newly diagnosed GD, antithyroid drugs for less than 3 months. There was RNA extracted from PBMCs, and the TCR library was made from it. This same sample was also taken into another study, of T cells in Graves' hyperthyroidism and ophthalmopathy.

The material was peripheral blood mononuclear cells (PBMCs), obtained at new diagnosis, from a patient treated with antithyroid drugs. These receptors all stem from a middle-aged woman with Graves disease.

On this clonotype itself: This may be a read error, as it is one base from a much larger clone. Without the conserved terminal phenylalanine or tryptophan, this CDR3 likely stems from a read error. J is TRBJ2-3 and V is TRBV3-1; D perhaps matches TRBD2 (6 bases). The length of the CDR3 is 15 residues. V lost 3 bases and J 1 base, leaving 11 bases between the germline ends. CDR1 and CDR2 from the germline V gene are LGHDT and YNNKEL (reference sequence). The CDR3 loop is CASSQAGLGTDTQYL. In nucleotides, the CDR3 is TGTGCCAGCAGCCAGGCGGGACTTGGCACAGATACGCAGTATCTT.

The table lists this clonotype with a few counts. V gene TRBV6-2 or TRBV6-3 combines with J gene TRBJ2-2; 7 nucleotides align to TRBD2. Losses at the gene ends were 4 bases for V and 4 bases for J; bases not matched to a gene: 3. CDR1 and CDR2 (germline): MNHEY, SVGEGT. CDR3 size: 14 residues. This CDR3 reads CASSSAGFTGELFF. CDR3 coding DNA: TGTGCCAGCAGTTCAGCGGGATTCACCGGGGAGCTGTTTTTT.

This clonotype turned up a few times. The chain is built from TRBV4-2 and TRBJ1-5; tentatively, D is TRBD1 (5 bases). V gave up 1 base and J gave up 4 bases, with 14 bases separating them. The germline V gene has CDR1 LGHNA and CDR2 YNFKEQ. The CDR3 has 16 amino acids. The CDR3 region has the DNA TGTGCCAGCAGCCAAGCCCCCCAGGGCCGAAATCAGCCCCAGCATTTT. Protein sequence: CASSQAPQGRNQPQHF.